The 9 T cell receptor beta chains listed next were all sequenced from one sample in a study of blood T cell repertoires in COVID-19. The data were produced by immunoSEQ multiplex PCR, yet TCRdb's version contains in-frame clones alone and is incomplete. The sample includes roughly 250,000 clones, roughly 88% of them seen just once. The sequencing sample was made of PBMCs or T cells enriched from blood (not recorded which). The source is a woman between 35 and 50 years old with acute COVID-19.

The chain combines TRBV5-6 with TRBJ1-2, with 7 bases identical to TRBD1. This CDR3 has 15 amino acids. The germline CDR1 and CDR2 sequences are SGHDT and YYEEEE. The V and J ends lost 4 bases and 0 bases, in that order; junction bases with no gene match: 6. The CDR3, as DNA: TGTGCCAGCAGCCCGGGAAGGGGGCCTAACTATGGCTACACCTTC. This sequence encodes CASSPGRGPNYGYTF.

The chain uses TRBV19 and TRBJ1-2; no firm D call. Germline lookup yields CDR1 LNHDA and CDR2 SQIVND (reference sequence). This CDR3 spans 16 amino acids. Trimming left V 0 bases short and J 0 bases short, with 11 bases between. CDR3 nucleotides: TGTGCCAGTAGTATAGATCTCCCGGGAGCTAACTATGGCTACACCTTC. Its protein is CASSIDLPGANYGYTF.

This chain uses TRBV7-3 with TRBJ1-2; D may be TRBD1 (5 bases). This CDR3 contains 13 residues. The germline CDR1 and CDR2 sequences are SGHTA and FQGTGA. Trimming took 7 bases from V and 8 from J, leaving 17 bases between them. This chain's CDR3 is CASNPPLRVGYTF. In DNA form, the CDR3 reads TGTGCCAGCAACCCCCCCCTCAGGGTCGGCTACACCTTC.

This clone was detected once. Other DNA variants within this sample encode the same CDR3. The CDR3 here is CASSPTGGGSYEQYF. The CDR3 coding sequence is TGCGCCAGCAGCCCTACAGGGGGCGGCTCCTACGAGCAGTACTTC. The chain links TRBV5-1 to TRBJ2-7, with 9 nucleotides matching TRBD1. The germline V gene encodes CDR1 SGHRS and CDR2 YFSETQ. There are 15 residues in the CDR3. The V gene end was trimmed by 4 bases and the J gene end by 0 bases; junction bases not matched to a gene: 5. Drawing the rest from reference TRBV5-1 and TRBJ2-7, the complete variable domain is KAGVTQTPRYLIKTRGQQVTLSCSPISGHRSVSWYQQTPGQGLQFLFEYFSETQRNKGNFPGRFSGRQFSNSRSEMNVSTLELGDSALYLCASSPTGGGSYEQYFGPGTRLTVT.

V usage is TRBV4-3 and J usage is TRBJ2-4; TRBD2 matches at 15 bases. Germline lookup yields CDR1 LGHNA and CDR2 YSLEER. This CDR3 has 19 amino acids. Losses at the gene ends were 4 bases for V and 0 bases for J; bases not matched to a gene: 7. Here the CDR3 reads CASSLGLAGGDLAKNIQYF. CDR3 in DNA: TGCGCCAGCAGCCTTGGACTAGCGGGAGGGGACCTAGCCAAAAACATTCAGTACTTC.

This clone was observed a single time. This chain uses TRBV5-1 with TRBJ1-4; TRBD1 matches 7 bases. The CDR3 has 14 residues. Germline V lookup: CDR1 SGHRS, CDR2 YFSETQ. Trimming took 4 bases from V and 10 from J; bases not matched to a gene: 10. CDR3 amino acids: CASSRDSVGTKLFF. In DNA, the CDR3 is TGCGCCAGCAGCAGGGACAGTGTGGGCACAAAACTGTTTTTT.

To note about this clone: The sample has other DNA sequences that encode this CDR3 too. The chain is built from TRBV18 and TRBJ2-5, with D unresolved. V lost 6 bases and J lost 0, with 5 bases in between. Germline values: CDR1 KGHSH, CDR2 LQKENI. The CDR3 is made up of 12 amino acids. The CDR3 region is CASSPNQETQYF. CDR3 nucleotide sequence: TGTGCCAGCTCCCCCAACCAAGAGACCCAGTACTTC.

V is TRBV5-5 and J is TRBJ2-7; D is unresolved. This CDR3 has 11 amino acids. Germline V CDR1 and CDR2: SGHKS, YYEKEE (reference sequence). V lost 2 bases and J 5 bases, leaving 5 bases between the germline ends. The DNA of the CDR3 is TGTGCCAGCAGCTTTCTTGACGAGCAGTACTTC. The encoded protein is CASSFLDEQYF.

This chain connects TRBV21-1 to TRBJ2-2; TRBD1 is taken as the D call from the table, unchecked against the DNA. TRBV21-1 is assigned pseudogene status. The length of the CDR3 is 17 residues. CDR3: CASSLLGQGANTGELFF. For the CDR3, the DNA is TGTGCCAGCAGCCTTTTAGGACAGGGGGCGAACACCGGGGAGCTGTTTTTT.